These T cell receptor beta chains were read from a single sample in a study of identical twins. TCRdb re-called the 5' RACE reads through MiXCR, storing one row per CDR3 protein. The table includes 1.5 million to 2 million distinct CDR3 sequences, about 32% detected once. Sequenced: cord blood. The source of these receptors is a newborn girl in good health. The CDR3 runs from the conserved cysteine through the conserved F or W. The order of the fields is J gene, clone size, V gene, CDR3 protein. A clone size is listed for some rows: how often the clone was seen (once, few, many), or a class if it is expanded.

j_call: TRBJ2-7
clone_size: -
v_call: TRBV6-1
cdr3_aa: CASSVGGQGLYEQYF

j_call: TRBJ2-7
clone_size: few
v_call: TRBV12-3/TRBV12-4
cdr3_aa: CASSHTGDEQYF

j_call: TRBJ2-7
clone_size: -
v_call: TRBV20-1
cdr3_aa: CSARAGSVTYEQYF

j_call: TRBJ2-2
clone_size: -
v_call: TRBV5-4
cdr3_aa: CASSLAGTDTGELFF

j_call: TRBJ2-7
clone_size: few
v_call: TRBV3-1
cdr3_aa: CASSQDWGRASYEQYF

j_call: TRBJ2-1
clone_size: many
v_call: TRBV6-2/TRBV6-3
cdr3_aa: CASSYQVREQFF

j_call: TRBJ1-2
clone_size: many
v_call: TRBV7-9
cdr3_aa: CASSSLYGYTF

j_call: TRBJ2-7
clone_size: -
v_call: TRBV5-1
cdr3_aa: CASSLWAQTGTDLHEQYF

j_call: TRBJ2-5
clone_size: few
v_call: TRBV28
cdr3_aa: CASSDPKPSETQYF

j_call: TRBJ1-1
clone_size: -
v_call: TRBV5-1
cdr3_aa: CASSLAVGANTEAFF

j_call: TRBJ2-7
clone_size: few
v_call: TRBV2
cdr3_aa: CASARTGDHEQYF

j_call: TRBJ1-2
clone_size: -
v_call: TRBV27
cdr3_aa: CASSSSSTRGYTF

j_call: TRBJ2-3
clone_size: -
v_call: TRBV12-3/TRBV12-4
cdr3_aa: CASSLADRGTQYF

j_call: TRBJ1-6
clone_size: few
v_call: TRBV7-2
cdr3_aa: CASSLEGFGSPLHF

j_call: TRBJ2-7
clone_size: once
v_call: TRBV7-2
cdr3_aa: CASSLGLVSGGSFYEQYF

j_call: TRBJ2-1
clone_size: -
v_call: TRBV20-1
cdr3_aa: CSARDSTSGRGSYNEQFF

j_call: TRBJ1-1
clone_size: -
v_call: TRBV6-1
cdr3_aa: CASSPIGTRNTEAFF

j_call: TRBJ2-6
clone_size: few
v_call: TRBV6-2/TRBV6-3
cdr3_aa: CASSYGDRSGANVLTF

j_call: TRBJ2-7
clone_size: many
v_call: TRBV5-1
cdr3_aa: CASSPGLAGAVQYF

j_call: TRBJ2-5
clone_size: once
v_call: TRBV24-1
cdr3_aa: CATSDLAGTGNEQYF

j_call: TRBJ1-2
clone_size: -
v_call: TRBV29-1
cdr3_aa: CLGGDVNYGYTF

j_call: TRBJ2-1
clone_size: -
v_call: TRBV12-3/TRBV12-4
cdr3_aa: CASTLIGGVYNEQFF

j_call: TRBJ2-3
clone_size: -
v_call: TRBV4-2
cdr3_aa: CASSQQTGGADTQYF

j_call: TRBJ2-5
clone_size: few
v_call: TRBV2
cdr3_aa: CASGAIRQGNAETQYF

j_call: TRBJ2-1
clone_size: few
v_call: TRBV12-3/TRBV12-4
cdr3_aa: CASSHSKRGLRKPEAYNEQFF

j_call: TRBJ2-7
clone_size: -
v_call: TRBV11-2
cdr3_aa: CASSLDPASGTPYEQYF

j_call: TRBJ2-1
clone_size: few
v_call: TRBV7-2
cdr3_aa: CASSLARGNLHNEQFF

j_call: TRBJ2-3
clone_size: few
v_call: TRBV7-2
cdr3_aa: CASSFPPPTDTQYF

j_call: TRBJ2-1
clone_size: few
v_call: TRBV10-3
cdr3_aa: CAIKGTSVNEQFF

j_call: TRBJ2-3
clone_size: -
v_call: TRBV24-1
cdr3_aa: CATGQGDPDTQYF

j_call: -
clone_size: few
v_call: TRBV4-1
cdr3_aa: CASSRDRTGTYEQYF

j_call: TRBJ2-4
clone_size: many
v_call: TRBV11-2
cdr3_aa: CASSLGGGILAKNIQYF

j_call: TRBJ2-5
clone_size: many
v_call: TRBV2
cdr3_aa: CASRLDREETQYF

j_call: TRBJ2-5
clone_size: few
v_call: TRBV6-1
cdr3_aa: CASSEAHRVEETQYF

j_call: TRBJ2-1
clone_size: -
v_call: TRBV5-1
cdr3_aa: CASSLADRVDNEQFF

j_call: TRBJ2-7
clone_size: -
v_call: TRBV5-1
cdr3_aa: CASSLRERLYEQYF

j_call: TRBJ1-2
clone_size: few
v_call: TRBV5-1
cdr3_aa: CASSPEPILGGYGYTF

j_call: TRBJ2-3
clone_size: many
v_call: TRBV29-1
cdr3_aa: CSVVRGFPQYF

j_call: TRBJ1-2
clone_size: once
v_call: TRBV29-1
cdr3_aa: CSVGGLWGAKGTINYGYTF

j_call: TRBJ2-2
clone_size: few
v_call: TRBV6-6
cdr3_aa: CASSRLAGATGELFF

j_call: TRBJ1-2
clone_size: -
v_call: TRBV5-1
cdr3_aa: CASSFEQGFYGYTF

j_call: -
clone_size: -
v_call: TRBV20-1
cdr3_aa: CSAPRWTSGRAGYNEQYF

j_call: TRBJ2-1
clone_size: -
v_call: TRBV4-1
cdr3_aa: CASSPLRGNVNNEQFF

j_call: TRBJ2-5
clone_size: few
v_call: TRBV4-1
cdr3_aa: CASSQVRTGLQETQYF

j_call: TRBJ2-3
clone_size: few
v_call: TRBV20-1
cdr3_aa: CSARLAGKDTQYF

j_call: TRBJ2-1
clone_size: -
v_call: TRBV5-5
cdr3_aa: CASSPGLAGTNEQFF

j_call: TRBJ2-7
clone_size: few
v_call: TRBV5-6
cdr3_aa: CASSLRGYRYEQYF

j_call: TRBJ1-1
clone_size: -
v_call: TRBV3-1
cdr3_aa: CASSRGGGYTEAFF

j_call: TRBJ2-1
clone_size: few
v_call: TRBV24-1
cdr3_aa: CATSDAILDNEQFF

j_call: TRBJ2-1
clone_size: -
v_call: TRBV5-8
cdr3_aa: CASSPRTGANYNEQFF

j_call: TRBJ1-1
clone_size: few
v_call: TRBV12-3/TRBV12-4
cdr3_aa: CASSFPGTENTEAFF